This is a list of T cell receptor beta chains from one sample in a study of ipilimumab plus nivolumab after autologous stem cell transplantation. Clones were read by immunoSEQ multiplex PCR, and TCRdb kept only the in-frame ones, dropping some. The sample has 10,000 to 15,000 clones, around four fifths seen once. The starting material was PBMCs, obtained in a trial of ipilimumab plus nivolumab as post-transplant consolidation. The origin of the receptors is a male donor with diffuse large B-cell lymphoma. Both conserved end residues are trimmed from each CDR3.

V gene,J gene,CDR3 length,CDR3 protein
TRBV5-8,TRBJ2-7,13,ASSFGASGGSEQY
TRBV15,TRBJ1-6,12,ATSRDTSLSPLH
TRBV5-1,TRBJ1-2,14,ASSLGTGRGVHGYT
TRBV27,TRBJ1-1,11,ASSLLVNTEAF
TRBV5-4,TRBJ2-1,12,ASSLDRGHNEQF
TRBV7-8,TRBJ1-2,12,ASSSGQGFGGYT
TRBV15,TRBJ1-6,12,ATSRDAILGPLH
TRBV6-1,TRBJ2-7,13,ASTTGARSSYEQY
TRBV29-1,TRBJ2-3,12,SVSGLAGADTQY
TRBV9,TRBJ2-2,13,ASSPGQAGTGELF
TRBV18,TRBJ1-5,14,ASSPVGDSGNQPQH
TRBV6-1,TRBJ1-6,13,ASRSWDRGLSPLH
TRBV4-2,TRBJ2-7,14,ASSQDLLAADYEQY
TRBV29-1,TRBJ2-3,11,SGGLAVGDTQY
TRBV15,TRBJ2-5,17,ATSTLRRLGFPRMGTQY
TRBV5-1,TRBJ2-5,14,ASSLAISEAQETQY
TRBV7-2,TRBJ1-4,13,ASSRLVSTNEKLF
TRBV5-4,TRBJ2-1,10,ASSWTGDEQF
TRBV27,TRBJ1-6,12,ASSSIDRGSPLH
TRBV7-2,TRBJ1-2,13,ASSLGPGTTFGYT
TRBV15,TRBJ1-5,11,ATSRDQFQPQH
TRBV2,TRBJ2-1,13,ASKRNMRESNEQF
TRBV7-9,TRBJ1-1,12,ASRLPLGHTEAF
TRBV2,TRBJ1-2,10,ASSGDAYGYT
TRBV19,TRBJ2-7,11,ASRGTGVSEQY
TRBV6-5,TRBJ2-1,13,ASSYSSGGADEQF
TRBV29-1,TRBJ2-5,14,SVDDPGGPVQETQY
TRBV27,TRBJ2-7,10,ASSLGNGEQY
TRBV7-2,.,14,ASSPRPPSGSYEQY
TRBV6-5,TRBJ2-5,12,ASSPQGDRETQY
TRBV28,TRBJ2-3,10,ASSLRADTQY
TRBV6-5,TRBJ1-6,11,ASSIDRGSPLH
TRBV7-2,TRBJ2-3,13,ASSFLGTGVDTQY
TRBV19,TRBJ1-2,11,ASSKDRVKGYT
TRBV19,TRBJ2-1,16,ASARGFSGILSYNEQF
TRBV5-1,TRBJ1-3,10,ASSLEGNTIY
TRBV5-6,TRBJ1-6,11,ASSFGNYSPLH
TRBV9,TRBJ2-2,13,ASSNRTGPAGELF
TRBV27,TRBJ1-1,12,ASSPLGLQGEAF
TRBV7-9,TRBJ2-2,16,ASGPLAGVGGNTGELF
TRBV19,TRBJ1-1,13,ASSISSASFTEAF
TRBV30,TRBJ2-5,15,AWSPPRLAGDWKTQY
TRBV14,TRBJ1-1,11,ASSQDLNTEAF